The rows below give T cell receptor beta chains drawn from one sample of a study of early T cells in non-severe SARS-CoV-2 infection. Each CDR3 protein is one row after TCRdb ran MiXCR on the 5' RACE reads. The profile covers about 30,000 distinct CDR3 sequences, with roughly 7.2% appearing a single time and about two fifths taken by the ten largest. The specimen was whole blood. These receptors were obtained from an adult who was a healthcare worker with PCR-confirmed SARS-CoV-2 infection or an uninfected control (not recorded which). CDR3s include the opening cysteine and the closing phenylalanine or tryptophan. D genes are given only for firm matches. Clone size is not always given. Where it is, it says once, few, many or a class for expanded clones.

>TRBJ2-3|TRBV7-6|TRBD2|NA
CASSRGGTDTQYF
TGTGCCAGCAGCCGGGGGGGGACAGATACGCAGTATTTT
>TRBJ2-1|TRBV7-3|NA|many
CASSFGQGLRNEQFF
TGTGCCAGCAGCTTCGGGCAGGGACTTCGGAATGAGCAGTTCTTC
>TRBJ2-7|TRBV5-1|TRBD2|many
CASSGTSHEQYF
TGCGCCAGCAGTGGGACTAGTCACGAGCAGTACTTC
>TRBJ1-1|TRBV6-2/TRBV6-3|TRBD1|few
CASSRGQRNTEAFF
TGTGCCAGCAGCCGGGGACAGAGGAACACTGAAGCTTTCTTT
>TRBJ2-1|TRBV5-5|TRBD1|many
CASSFRDRGNNEQFF
TGTGCCAGCAGCTTCCGGGACAGGGGGAACAATGAGCAGTTCTTC
>TRBJ2-1|TRBV7-9|NA|many
CASSTSGFEQFF
TGTGCCAGCAGCACCTCAGGGTTTGAGCAGTTCTTC
>TRBJ2-7|TRBV20-1|NA|many
CSARDSRGNYEQYF
TGCAGTGCTAGAGACTCCAGGGGCAACTACGAGCAGTACTTC
>TRBJ2-3|TRBV7-9|NA|many
CASSLLQGPDTQYF
TGTGCCAGCAGCTTACTCCAGGGGCCAGATACGCAGTATTTT
>TRBJ1-1|TRBV4-2|NA|many
CASSQVGGNTEAFF
TGTGCCAGCAGCCAAGTAGGAGGGAATACTGAAGCTTTCTTT
>TRBJ2-1|TRBV7-2|TRBD2|few
CASSFSGTSGYNEQFF
TGTGCCAGCAGCTTCTCCGGGACTAGCGGGTACAATGAGCAGTTCTTC
>TRBJ2-1|TRBV6-1|TRBD2|many
CASSEDPSGRELKFF
TGTGCCAGCAGTGAAGACCCTAGCGGGAGGGAGTTAAAGTTCTTC
>TRBJ1-2|TRBV2|NA|many
CASSAGVAFGGYTF
TGTGCCAGCAGTGCAGGGGTGGCGTTTGGTGGCTACACCTTC
>TRBJ2-7|TRBV30|NA|many
CAWGGLQPYEQYF
TGTGCCTGGGGGGGACTTCAACCCTACGAGCAGTACTTC
>TRBJ2-2|TRBV9|TRBD2|many
CASSERGSNTGELFF
TGTGCCAGCAGCGAGCGGGGGTCGAACACCGGGGAGCTGTTTTTT
>TRBJ1-2|TRBV30|NA|many
CAWGTVYGYTF
TGTGCCTGGGGGACGGTCTATGGCTACACCTTC
>TRBJ2-1|TRBV5-1|TRBD2|many
CASGLGAAGGRNEQFF
TGCGCCAGCGGACTAGGGGCAGCGGGAGGCCGCAATGAGCAGTTCTTC
>TRBJ2-5|TRBV28|NA|NA
CASSSKEGLLAVKTQYF
TGTGCCAGCAGTTCGAAAGAGGGACTTTTAGCGGTAAAGACCCAGTACTTC
>TRBJ2-1|TRBV12-3/TRBV12-4|TRBD2|many
CASSSLTSGEYNEQFF
TGTGCCAGCAGTTCCCTGACTAGCGGGGAGTACAATGAGCAGTTCTTC
>TRBJ1-1|TRBV29-1|NA|NA
CSARGLQNTEAFF
TGCAGCGCCAGGGGCCTCCAGAACACTGAAGCTTTCTTT
>TRBJ1-1|TRBV29-1|NA|NA
CSVRTDLNTEAFF
TGCAGCGTACGGACGGATTTGAACACTGAAGCTTTCTTT
>TRBJ2-5|TRBV11-2|TRBD2|NA
CASSTGLAGTQYF
TGTGCCAGCAGCACGGGGCTAGCGGGGACCCAGTACTTC
>TRBJ2-2|TRBV2|NA|many
CASSDDYTGELFF
TGTGCCAGCAGTGACGACTACACCGGGGAGCTGTTTTTT
>TRBJ2-1|TRBV11-2|TRBD2|many
CASSLVLAGENEQFF
TGTGCCAGCAGCTTAGTACTAGCGGGGGAAAATGAGCAGTTCTTC
>TRBJ1-4|TRBV20-1|TRBD1|many
CSAPRQGGEKLFF
TGCAGTGCTCCCCGACAGGGAGGGGAAAAACTGTTTTTT
>TRBJ1-2|TRBV19|NA|many
CASSILANYGYTF
TGTGCCAGTAGTATACTAGCTAACTATGGCTACACCTTC
>TRBJ1-2|TRBV6-6|NA|many
CASSTAGDHGYTF
TGTGCCAGCAGTACCGCAGGGGATCATGGCTACACCTTC
>TRBJ2-5|TRBV20-1|NA|many
CSANSEIGETQYF
TGCAGTGCTAATTCAGAGATCGGAGAGACCCAGTACTTC
>TRBJ2-3|TRBV30|NA|many
CACQGSDTQYF
TGTGCCTGCCAAGGGTCAGATACGCAGTATTTT
>TRBJ2-2|TRBV4-1|NA|many
CASSQGVGGRGNTGELFF
TGCGCCAGCAGCCAAGGTGTCGGAGGGCGGGGAAACACCGGGGAGCTGTTTTTT
>TRBJ1-1|TRBV5-4|NA|many
CASRQGSTEAFF
TGTGCCAGCAGGCAGGGTAGCACTGAAGCTTTCTTT
>TRBJ2-5|TRBV6-2/TRBV6-3|TRBD2|NA
CASSYSLAAQETQYF
TGTGCCAGCAGTTACTCACTAGCGGCCCAAGAGACCCAGTACTTC
>TRBJ2-7|TRBV6-5|NA|medium-sized
CASRRTGTAYEQYF
TGTGCCAGCAGACGGACCGGGACGGCCTACGAGCAGTACTTC
>TRBJ2-2|TRBV24-1|NA|many
CATSDSTTPGELFF
TGTGCCACCAGTGATTCAACCACCCCAGGGGAGCTGTTTTTT
>TRBJ1-4|TRBV20-1|NA|many
CSARLAGSDEKLFF
TGCAGTGCTAGACTGGCAGGGTCGGATGAAAAACTGTTTTTT
>TRBJ1-2|TRBV7-2|NA|many
CASSPAGGRSNYGYTF
TGTGCCAGCAGTCCGGCCGGGGGACGTTCTAACTATGGCTACACCTTC
>TRBJ1-5|TRBV12-3/TRBV12-4|NA|many
CASSFGGSNNQPQHF
TGTGCCAGCAGTTTTGGGGGTAGTAACAATCAGCCCCAGCATTTT
>TRBJ1-2|TRBV12-3/TRBV12-4|TRBD1|few
CASSPLDRVLGGYTF
TGTGCCAGCAGTCCTCTCGACAGGGTTTTAGGAGGCTACACCTTC